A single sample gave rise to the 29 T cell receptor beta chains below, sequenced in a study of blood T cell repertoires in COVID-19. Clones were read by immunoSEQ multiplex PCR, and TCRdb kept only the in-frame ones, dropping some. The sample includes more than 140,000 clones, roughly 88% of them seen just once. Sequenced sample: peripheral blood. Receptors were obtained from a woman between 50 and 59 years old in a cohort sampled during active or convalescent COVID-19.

This CDR3 is CASSQDSAINEQFF. The CDR3 region has the DNA TGTGCCAGCAGCCAAGATTCCGCGATCAATGAGCAGTTCTTC. This sequence joins TRBV4-2 and TRBJ2-1; D remains unclear. Trimming left V 0 bases short and J 6 bases short, with 9 bases between. There are 14 residues in the CDR3. Per the germline V gene, CDR1 is LGHNA and CDR2 is YNFKEQ.

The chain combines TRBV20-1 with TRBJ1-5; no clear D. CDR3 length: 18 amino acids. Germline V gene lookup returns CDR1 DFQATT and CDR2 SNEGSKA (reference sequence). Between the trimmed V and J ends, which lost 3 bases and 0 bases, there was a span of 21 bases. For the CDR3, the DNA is TGCAGTGCTAGTAAGCTCCTCCGACAAATCAATAGCAATCAGCCCCAGCATTTT. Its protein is CSASKLLRQINSNQPQHF.

The CDR3 sequence: CASSLGTSLQTGQFF. The CDR3 nucleotides are TGTGCCAGCAGCTTAGGGACTAGCCTCCAAACGGGGCAGTTCTTC. The genes are TRBV7-2 and TRBJ2-1, with 8 bases lining up with TRBD2. The length of the CDR3 is 15 residues. The trim removed 1 base at V and 12 bases at J, leaving 11 bases unmatched. Germline V gene lookup returns CDR1 SGHTA and CDR2 FQGNSA.

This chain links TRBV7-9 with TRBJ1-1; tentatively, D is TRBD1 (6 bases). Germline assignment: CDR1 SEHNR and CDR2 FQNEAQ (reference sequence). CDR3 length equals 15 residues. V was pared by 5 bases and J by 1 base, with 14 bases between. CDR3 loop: CASSPPTGRNTEAFF. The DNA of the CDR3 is TGTGCCAGCAGCCCCCCGACAGGTCGGAACACTGAAGCTTTCTTT.

The CDR3 sequence: CASSSRGAGRYNEQFF. In nucleotides, the CDR3 is TGTGCCAGCAGCTCCAGAGGGGCGGGGAGGTACAATGAGCAGTTCTTC. The chain recombines TRBV11-3 with TRBJ2-1, with a weak D call TRBD2 (6 bases). Germline CDR1 reads SGHNT; CDR2 reads YENEEA. The CDR3 is made up of 16 amino acids. V gave up 4 bases and J gave up 4 bases, with 17 bases separating them.

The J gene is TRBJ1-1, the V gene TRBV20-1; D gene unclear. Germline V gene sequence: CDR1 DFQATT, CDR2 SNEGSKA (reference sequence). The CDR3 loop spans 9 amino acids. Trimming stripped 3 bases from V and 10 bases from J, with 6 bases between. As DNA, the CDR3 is TGCAGTGCTAGTTCGGGAGCTTTCTTT. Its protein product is CSASSGAFF.

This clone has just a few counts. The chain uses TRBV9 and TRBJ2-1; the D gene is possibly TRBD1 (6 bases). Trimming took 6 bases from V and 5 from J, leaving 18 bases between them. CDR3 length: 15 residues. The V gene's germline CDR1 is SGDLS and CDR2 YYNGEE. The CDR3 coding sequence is TGTGCCAGCAACTCCTACGGGACACCAAACAATGAGCAGTTCTTC. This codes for CASNSYGTPNNEQFF.

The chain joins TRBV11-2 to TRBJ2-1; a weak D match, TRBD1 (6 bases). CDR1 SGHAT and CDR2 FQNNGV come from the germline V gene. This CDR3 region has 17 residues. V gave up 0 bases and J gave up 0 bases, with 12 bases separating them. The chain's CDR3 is CASSLDQRGSSYNEQFF. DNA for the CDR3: TGTGCCAGCAGCTTAGATCAGAGGGGGAGCTCCTACAATGAGCAGTTCTTC.

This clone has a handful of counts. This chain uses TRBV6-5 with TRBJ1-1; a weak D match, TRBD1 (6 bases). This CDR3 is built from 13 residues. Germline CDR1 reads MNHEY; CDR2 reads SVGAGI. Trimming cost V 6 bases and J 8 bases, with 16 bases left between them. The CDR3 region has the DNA TGTGCCAGCAGCCAGACTACAGGGACGGAAGCTTTCTTT. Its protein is CASSQTTGTEAFF.

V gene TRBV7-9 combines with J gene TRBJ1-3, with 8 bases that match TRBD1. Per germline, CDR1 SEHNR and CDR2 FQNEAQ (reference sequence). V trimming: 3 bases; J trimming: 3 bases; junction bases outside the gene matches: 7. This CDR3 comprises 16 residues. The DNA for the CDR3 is TGTGCCAGCAGCTTGGGGCAGGGGGCGTTTGGAAACACCATATATTTT. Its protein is CASSLGQGAFGNTIYF.

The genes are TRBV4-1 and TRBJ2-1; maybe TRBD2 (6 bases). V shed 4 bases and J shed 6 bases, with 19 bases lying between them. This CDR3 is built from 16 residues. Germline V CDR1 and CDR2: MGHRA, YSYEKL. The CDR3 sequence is CASSPPRGISGNEQFF. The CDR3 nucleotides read TGCGCCAGCAGCCCGCCTCGGGGGATCTCGGGCAATGAGCAGTTCTTC.

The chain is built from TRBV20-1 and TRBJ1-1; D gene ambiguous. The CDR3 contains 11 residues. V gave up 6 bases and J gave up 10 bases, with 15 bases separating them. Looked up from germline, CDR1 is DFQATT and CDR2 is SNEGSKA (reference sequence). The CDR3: CSAVRGSRAFF. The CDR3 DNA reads TGCAGTGCGGTCCGGGGAAGTCGAGCTTTCTTT.

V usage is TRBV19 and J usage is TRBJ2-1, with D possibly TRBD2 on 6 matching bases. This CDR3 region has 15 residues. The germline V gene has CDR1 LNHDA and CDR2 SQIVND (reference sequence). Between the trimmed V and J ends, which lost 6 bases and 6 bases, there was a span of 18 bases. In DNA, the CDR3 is TGTGCCAGTAGGGTGGGGGAGGCTTCTATCAATGAGCAGTTCTTC. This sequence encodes CASRVGEASINEQFF.

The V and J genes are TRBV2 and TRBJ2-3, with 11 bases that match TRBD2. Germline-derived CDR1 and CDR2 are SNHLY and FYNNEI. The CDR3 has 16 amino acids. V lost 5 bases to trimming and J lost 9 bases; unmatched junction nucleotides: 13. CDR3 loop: CASSILAGGLFVTQYF. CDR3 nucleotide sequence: TGTGCCAGCAGTATATTAGCGGGGGGGCTGTTCGTAACGCAGTATTTT.

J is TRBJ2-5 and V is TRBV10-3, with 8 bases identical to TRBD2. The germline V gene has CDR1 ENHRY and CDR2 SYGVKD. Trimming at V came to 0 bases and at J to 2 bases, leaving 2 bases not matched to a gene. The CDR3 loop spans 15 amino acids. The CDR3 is CAISESLAGQETQYF. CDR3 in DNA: TGTGCCATCAGTGAGTCGTTAGCGGGGCAAGAGACCCAGTACTTC.

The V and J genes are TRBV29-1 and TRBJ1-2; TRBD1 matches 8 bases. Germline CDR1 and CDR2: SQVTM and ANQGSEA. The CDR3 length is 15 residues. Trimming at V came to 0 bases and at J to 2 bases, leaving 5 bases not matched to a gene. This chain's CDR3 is CSVEDRGQDNYGYTF. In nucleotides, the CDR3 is TGCAGCGTTGAAGATCGGGGACAGGACAACTATGGCTACACCTTC.

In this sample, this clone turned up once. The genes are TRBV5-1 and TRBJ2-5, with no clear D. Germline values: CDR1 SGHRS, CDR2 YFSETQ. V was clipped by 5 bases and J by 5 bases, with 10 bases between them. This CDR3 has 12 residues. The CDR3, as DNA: TGCGCCAGCAGTCAAGCTGAGGAGACCCAGTACTTC. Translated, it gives CASSQAEETQYF. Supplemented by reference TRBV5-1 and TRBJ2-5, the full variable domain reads KAGVTQTPRYLIKTRGQQVTLSCSPISGHRSVSWYQQTPGQGLQFLFEYFSETQRNKGNFPGRFSGRQFSNSRSEMNVSTLELGDSALYLCASSQAEETQYFGPGTRLLVL.

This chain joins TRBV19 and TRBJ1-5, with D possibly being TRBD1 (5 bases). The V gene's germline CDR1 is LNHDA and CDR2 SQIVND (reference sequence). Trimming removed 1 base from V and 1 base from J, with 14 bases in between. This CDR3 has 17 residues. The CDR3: CASSIVWGGKSNQPQHF. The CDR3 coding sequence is TGTGCCAGTAGTATAGTTTGGGGGGGAAAAAGCAATCAGCCCCAGCATTTT.

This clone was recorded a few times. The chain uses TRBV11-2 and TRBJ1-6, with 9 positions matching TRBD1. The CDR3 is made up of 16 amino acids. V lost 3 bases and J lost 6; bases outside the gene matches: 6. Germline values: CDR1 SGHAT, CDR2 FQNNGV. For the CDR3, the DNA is TGTGCCAGCAGCTTTGAGGGACAGGGCGCTAATTCACCCCTCCACTTT. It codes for CASSFEGQGANSPLHF.

CDR3 residues: CASSQPRQATEAFF. In DNA, the CDR3 is TGCGCCAGCAGTCAACCCCGACAGGCCACTGAAGCTTTCTTT. This chain joins TRBV23-1 and TRBJ1-1; TRBD1 might be the D (6 bases). TRBV23-1 is reported as an ORF; its role is uncertain. Trimming removed 2 bases at V and 4 bases at J, with 11 bases between. The CDR3 is 14 amino acids.

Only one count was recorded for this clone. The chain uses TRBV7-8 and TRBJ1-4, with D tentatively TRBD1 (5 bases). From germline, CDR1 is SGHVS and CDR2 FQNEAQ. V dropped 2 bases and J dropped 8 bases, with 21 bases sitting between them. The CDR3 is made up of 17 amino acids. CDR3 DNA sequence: TGTGCCAGCAGCTTATCCCCCCACGACAGCCGAAGGGAAAAACTGTTTTTT. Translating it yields CASSLSPHDSRREKLFF.

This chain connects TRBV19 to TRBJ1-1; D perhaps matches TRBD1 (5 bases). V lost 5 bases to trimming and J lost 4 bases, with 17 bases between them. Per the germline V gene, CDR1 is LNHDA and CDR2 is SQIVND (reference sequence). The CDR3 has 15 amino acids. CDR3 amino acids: CASSSLRGVSTEAFF. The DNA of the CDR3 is TGTGCCAGTAGTTCGCTACGGGGGGTCTCCACTGAAGCTTTCTTT.

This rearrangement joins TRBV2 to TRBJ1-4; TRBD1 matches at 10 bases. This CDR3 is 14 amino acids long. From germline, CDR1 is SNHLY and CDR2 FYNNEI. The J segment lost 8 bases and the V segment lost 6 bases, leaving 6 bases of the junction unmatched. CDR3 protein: CASSPTGGEEKLFF. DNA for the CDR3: TGTGCCAGCAGCCCGACAGGGGGCGAAGAAAAACTGTTTTTT.

The CDR3, as DNA: TGTGCCAGCAGCCTACAGGGGCCCCCGGGGACCGGGGAGCTGTTTTTT. Translated, it gives CASSLQGPPGTGELFF. This rearrangement joins TRBV6-4 to TRBJ2-2, with 7 bases matching TRBD1. Trimming at V came to 6 bases and at J to 5 bases, leaving 12 bases not matched to a gene. Germline lookup yields CDR1 MRHNA and CDR2 SNTAGT. This CDR3 has 16 amino acids.

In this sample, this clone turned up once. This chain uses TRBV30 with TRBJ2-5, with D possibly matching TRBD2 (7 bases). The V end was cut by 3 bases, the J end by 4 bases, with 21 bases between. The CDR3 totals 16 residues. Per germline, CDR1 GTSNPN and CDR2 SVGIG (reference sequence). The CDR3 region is CAWRIWGGASRETQYF. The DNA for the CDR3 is TGTGCCTGGAGGATTTGGGGGGGGGCAAGCCGAGAGACCCAGTACTTC.

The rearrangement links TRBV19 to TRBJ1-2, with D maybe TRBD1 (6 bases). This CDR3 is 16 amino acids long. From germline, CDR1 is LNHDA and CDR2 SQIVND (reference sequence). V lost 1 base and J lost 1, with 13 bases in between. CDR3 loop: CASSIVTGRDNYGYTF. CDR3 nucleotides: TGTGCCAGTAGTATAGTTACAGGGAGGGATAACTATGGCTACACCTTC.

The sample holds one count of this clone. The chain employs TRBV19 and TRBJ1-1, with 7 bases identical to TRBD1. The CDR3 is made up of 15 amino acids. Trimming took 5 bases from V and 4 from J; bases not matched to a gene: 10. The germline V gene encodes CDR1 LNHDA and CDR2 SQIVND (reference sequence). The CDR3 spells CASSPRTGILTEAFF. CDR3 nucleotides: TGTGCCAGTAGTCCCAGGACAGGAATACTCACTGAAGCTTTCTTT.

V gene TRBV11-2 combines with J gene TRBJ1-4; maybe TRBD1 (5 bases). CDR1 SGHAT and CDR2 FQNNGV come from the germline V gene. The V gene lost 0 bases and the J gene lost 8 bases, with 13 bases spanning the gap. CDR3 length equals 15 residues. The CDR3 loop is CASSLDWGDGEKLFF. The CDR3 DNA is TGTGCCAGCAGCTTAGATTGGGGGGATGGGGAAAAACTGTTTTTT.

CDR3 loop: CASSIGGANYGYTF. For the CDR3, the DNA is TGTGCCAGTAGTATTGGTGGAGCTAACTATGGCTACACCTTC. This chain joins TRBV19 and TRBJ1-2; D is unclear. The CDR3 runs to 14 residues. Looked up from germline, CDR1 is LNHDA and CDR2 is SQIVND (reference sequence). Trimming took off 3 bases at V and 0 bases at J, with 8 bases between the two ends.